The sequence of this TCR beta chain was determined in a study of early T cells in non-severe SARS-CoV-2 infection. Findings and limits, study-wide: Anti-spike CD8 specificities were favored by VDJdb matching, whose results missed private and CD4 specificities.

In this sample, this clonotype turned up many times. Its antigen is not identified. TCRdb ran MiXCR on the 5' RACE reads and lists one entry per CDR3 protein. The sample records tens of thousands of distinct CDR3 sequences, 10% to 13% being singletons. The specimen was whole blood. The TCR was taken from an adult who was a healthcare worker with PCR-confirmed SARS-CoV-2 infection or an uninfected control (not recorded which).

CDR3 in amino acids: CASSLLGQPQHF. The CDR3 nucleotides are TGTGCCAGCAGCTTGCTAGGGCAGCCCCAGCATTTT. The genes are TRBV5-8 and TRBJ1-5; the D is unclear. The CDR3 runs to 12 residues. The V gene's germline CDR1 is SGHTS and CDR2 YDEGEE. Between the trimmed V and J ends, which lost 1 base and 7 bases, there was a span of 6 bases.